The present TCR beta chain was sequenced within a study of a mutant IDH1 vaccine in newly diagnosed glioma. Assay: immunoSEQ multiplex PCR; the TCRdb copy retains only in-frame clones and omits some. The repertoire holds 50,000 to 70,000 clones, with 84% as singletons. Comment on this clone: Its antigen is not identified.

Documented time point: week 23, last vaccination. Alongside topical imiquimod, each dose of vaccine comprised 300 ug of mutant IDH1 20-mer peptide. The CDR3 covers 13 residues. The V and J ends lost 6 bases and 7 bases respectively, with 12 bases between them. Germline V gene sequence: CDR1 KGHSH, CDR2 LQKENI. This specimen consisted of PBMCs, obtained from a glioma patient whose treatment included an IDH1 peptide vaccine. The TCR was taken from a man between 18 and 29 years old with glioma. The V call is TRBV18, the J call TRBJ1-4; D is undetermined. The CDR3 region has the DNA TGTGCCAGCTCCCCCGGACGGGTTGAAAAACTGTTTTTT. It is translated as CASSPGRVEKLFF.